This T cell receptor (beta chain) stems from a study of shared clonotypes between healthy human individuals. The study's findings and limits: Clonotype sharing across donors was expected to vary with sequencing depth. Generally, naive subsets came out with larger estimated richness than memory subsets.

Germline lookup yields CDR1 WNHNN and CDR2 SYGVQD (reference sequence). Trimming left V 6 bases short and J 0 bases short, with 8 bases between. This CDR3 region has 14 residues. CD4+ cell separation produced CD45RA+ naive and CD45RA-negative memory subsets. Turning to this clone: Its antigen is still unknown.

This table comes from immunoSEQ multiplex PCR, and its TCRdb copy is limited to in-frame clones, with some not included. The sample consists of 2.5 million or so clones, approximately 94% of them appearing once. The TCR sequence derives from a man aged 18 to 29 in good health. Sequencing was carried out using naive CD4+ T cells sorted from blood. Specified subset: CD45RA+ positively selected. V usage is TRBV10-1 and J usage is TRBJ2-2; a possible D gene is TRBD1 (6 bases). As DNA, the CDR3 is TGCGCCAGCAGGGACAGTACGAACACCGGGGAGCTGTTTTTT. Translating it yields CASRDSTNTGELFF.